The 30 T cell receptor beta chains in this list originate from one sample, sequenced in a study of blood T cell repertoires in COVID-19. The protocol was immunoSEQ multiplex PCR, while the TCRdb copy is restricted to in-frame clones and leaves out a portion. The sample shows under 200,000 clones, approximately 80% of them seen only once. Sequencing was carried out using peripheral blood. The source of these receptors is a human donor in a cohort sampled during active COVID-19.

The chain employs TRBV18 and TRBJ2-3; the D gene is possibly TRBD1 (5 bases). The CDR3 has 15 residues. The germline V gene has CDR1 KGHSH and CDR2 LQKENI. V was cut by 0 bases and J by 2 bases, with 9 bases left in between. The chain's CDR3 is CASSPPAGPTDTQYF. The CDR3 DNA follows: TGTGCCAGCTCACCACCGGCAGGGCCCACAGATACGCAGTATTTT.

This sequence joins TRBV7-2 and TRBJ2-7; 9 bases fit TRBD1. CDR1 and CDR2 from the germline V gene are SGHTA and FQGNSA. This CDR3 has 14 amino acids. V was pared by 11 bases and J by 4 bases, with 12 bases of the junction left unmatched. CDR3 nucleotide sequence: TGTGCCGGGGGATCCGGGACAGGGATGTACGAGCAGTACTTC. Amino acid sequence: CAGGSGTGMYEQYF.

The chain uses TRBV20-1 and TRBJ2-5, with D maybe TRBD2 (5 bases). From germline, CDR1 is DFQATT and CDR2 SNEGSKA (reference sequence). This CDR3 is built from 10 residues. V shed 4 bases and J shed 5 bases, with 5 bases lying between them. The CDR3 nucleotides read TGCAGTGCTAAGCGGGAGACCCAGTACTTC. This sequence encodes CSAKRETQYF.

This chain joins TRBV5-6 and TRBJ2-4; TRBD2 might be the D (5 bases). CDR3 length equals 17 residues. V was clipped by 2 bases and J by 1 base, with 16 bases between them. Germline CDR1 is SGHDT and CDR2 is YYEEEE. The CDR3 DNA sequence: TGTGCCAGCAGCTTATTTCTGGAGGACCGCGCCAAAAACATTCAGTACTTC. Protein sequence: CASSLFLEDRAKNIQYF.

V gene TRBV28 combines with J gene TRBJ2-7; no clear D gene. Germline CDR1 MDHEN, CDR2 SYDVKM. The V end was cut by 3 bases, the J end by 2 bases, with 11 bases between. CDR3 size: 14 residues. The CDR3 DNA reads as TGTGCCAGCAGTTTGCCGACAAAACCCTACGAGCAGTACTTC. Amino acids: CASSLPTKPYEQYF.

The chain is built from TRBV7-6 and TRBJ1-6, with D tentatively TRBD1 (6 bases). Germline V gene data show CDR1 as SGHVS and CDR2 as FNYEAQ. The CDR3 loop spans 15 amino acids. V gave up 4 bases and J gave up 6 bases, with 13 bases separating them. The CDR3 is CASSSSGGPNSPLHF. The CDR3 nucleotides are TGTGCCAGCAGCTCCAGCGGGGGCCCTAATTCACCCCTCCACTTT.

This chain uses TRBV20-1 with TRBJ2-7; no definite D call. CDR1 is DFQATT and CDR2 is SNEGSKA in the germline V gene (reference sequence). Trimming took off 6 bases at V and 2 bases at J, with 2 bases between the two ends. CDR3 length equals 9 residues. The CDR3 spells CSAAYEQYF. The CDR3 coding sequence is TGCAGTGCCGCCTACGAGCAGTACTTC.

The CDR3 is CASSIGRGTDTQYF. Written as DNA, the CDR3 is TGTGCCAGTAGTATCGGACGGGGGACAGATACGCAGTATTTT. The chain uses TRBV19 and TRBJ2-3; possible D gene TRBD2, 6 bases. V lost 3 bases and J lost 3, with 10 bases in between. Looked up from germline, CDR1 is LNHDA and CDR2 is SQIVND (reference sequence). CDR3 length equals 14 residues.

This chain links TRBV13 with TRBJ2-3; 10 bases align to TRBD2. Germline assignment: CDR1 PRHDT and CDR2 FYEKMQ (reference sequence). The junction had 8 bases not matched to a gene; V was cut back by 6 bases and J by 5 bases. This CDR3 is built from 15 residues. The CDR3 region is CASSLSGGARDTQYF. The CDR3 DNA follows: TGTGCCAGCAGTTTAAGCGGGGGGGCAAGAGATACGCAGTATTTT.

The chain links TRBV7-9 to TRBJ1-1; D is perhaps TRBD1 (6 bases). The ends were cut back, 1 base at V and 0 bases at J, with 9 bases in the middle. The CDR3 runs 15 residues. Germline-derived CDR1 and CDR2 are SEHNR and FQNEAQ (reference sequence). The CDR3 reads CASSLVRQVNTEAFF. The CDR3, as DNA: TGTGCCAGCAGCTTAGTAAGACAGGTGAACACTGAAGCTTTCTTT. Drawing the rest from reference TRBV7-9 and TRBJ1-1, the complete variable domain is DTGVSQNPRHKITKRGQNVTFRCDPISEHNRLYWYRQTLGQGPEFLTYFQNEAQLEKSRLLSDRFSAERPKGSFSTLEIQRTEQGDSAMYLCASSLVRQVNTEAFFGQGTRLTVV.

V usage is TRBV27 and J usage is TRBJ2-7; the D gene is possibly TRBD2 (5 bases). The CDR3 is 16 amino acids. Trimming shortened V by 7 bases and J by 2 bases, and 21 bases separated the two germline ends. From germline, CDR1 is MNHEY and CDR2 SMNVEV (reference sequence). CDR3 in amino acids: CASNPVRSGRAYEQYF. Written as DNA, the CDR3 is TGTGCCAGCAATCCCGTTAGGAGCGGCCGAGCCTACGAGCAGTACTTC.

This clone turned up a few times. At one boundary the junction diverges from the germline segment, which might be a read error. Other DNA sequences in the sample encode the same CDR3. J is TRBJ2-2 and V is TRBV9; 8 nucleotides agree with TRBD1. CDR1 and CDR2 (germline): SGDLS, YYNGEE. The CDR3 loop spans 12 amino acids. Here the CDR3 reads CASSLTGAELFF. The CDR3 nucleotides are TGTGCCAGCAGCCTGACAGGGGCGGAGTTGTTTTTT.

This clone appeared once. The chain combines TRBV28 with TRBJ1-1, with D possibly being TRBD1 (5 bases). Germline lookup yields CDR1 MDHEN and CDR2 SYDVKM. V lost 3 bases to trimming and J lost 10 bases, with 18 bases between them. The CDR3 has 14 amino acids. The CDR3 reads CASSFRRQGGIAFF. Here the CDR3 DNA reads TGTGCCAGCAGTTTTCGGCGGCAGGGTGGTATAGCTTTCTTT.

This chain joins TRBV7-2 and TRBJ2-1; 7 bases line up with TRBD1. The germline V gene has CDR1 SGHTA and CDR2 FQGNSA. J gave up 7 bases and V 4 bases, and 7 bases lay outside the gene matches. The CDR3 is 14 amino acids. CDR3: CASSSQTGNNEQFF. CDR3 DNA: TGTGCCAGCAGCTCCCAGACAGGGAATAATGAGCAGTTCTTC.

The V and J genes are TRBV28 and TRBJ2-7; D possibly corresponds to TRBD1 (6 bases). V lost 2 bases and J 3 bases, leaving 14 bases between the germline ends. Looked up from germline, CDR1 is MDHEN and CDR2 is SYDVKM. CDR3 length equals 15 residues. CDR3 region: CASSLTGSISYEQYF. The CDR3 DNA reads TGTGCCAGCAGTTTAACAGGGTCGATAAGCTACGAGCAGTACTTC.

J is TRBJ2-7 and V is TRBV7-2; D is ambiguous. Trimming stripped 4 bases from V and 0 bases from J, with 13 bases between. The CDR3 has 15 amino acids. Germline V CDR1 and CDR2: SGHTA, FQGNSA. In DNA form, the CDR3 reads TGTGCCAGCAGCTCTAGAGCCGTAAGCTCCTACGAGCAGTACTTC. Amino acids: CASSSRAVSSYEQYF. Full variable domain (outside the CDR3, taken from reference TRBV7-2 and TRBJ2-7): GAGVSQSPSNKVTEKGKDVELRCDPISGHTALYWYRQSLGQGLEFLIYFQGNSAPDKSGLPSDRFSAERTGGSVSTLTIQRTQQEDSAVYLCASSSRAVSSYEQYFGPGTRLTVT.

This clone was counted once. The J gene is TRBJ1-2, the V gene TRBV9, with D possibly matching TRBD1 (5 bases). This CDR3 is 13 amino acids long. In germline, CDR1 is SGDLS, CDR2 YYNGEE. Deletions cut 0 bases from V and 4 bases from J, with 7 bases between. CDR3 sequence: CASSVGGPYGYTF. Here the CDR3 DNA reads TGTGCCAGCAGCGTAGGGGGCCCCTATGGCTACACCTTC.

This chain joins TRBV6-1 and TRBJ1-4; TRBD1 agrees at 7 bases. Trimming removed 3 bases from V and 1 base from J; junction bases left unmatched: 5. CDR3 length equals 16 residues. Germline V CDR1 and CDR2: MNHNS, SASEGT. CDR3 loop: CASSDPQGLTNEKLFF. The DNA of the CDR3 is TGTGCCAGCAGTGATCCACAGGGGTTAACTAATGAAAAACTGTTTTTT.

This clone came up once. This chain links TRBV23-1 with TRBJ1-3; D unresolved. TRBV23-1 belongs to the ORF category, with a function that is uncertain. Trimming removed 6 bases from V and 0 bases from J, with 15 bases in between. The CDR3 runs to 16 residues. The CDR3 region is CASSRITHGSGNTIYF. The CDR3 nucleotides are TGCGCCAGCAGCCGAATCACCCACGGCTCTGGAAACACCATATATTTT.

The genes are TRBV28 and TRBJ2-7; 13 bases are a match to TRBD2. The CDR3 runs 17 residues. Trimming at V came to 4 bases and at J to 5 bases, leaving 11 bases not matched to a gene. Looked up from germline, CDR1 is MDHEN and CDR2 is SYDVKM. The CDR3 sequence: CASSSGLAGVGFHEQYF. The CDR3 nucleotides read TGTGCCAGCAGTTCAGGACTAGCGGGAGTAGGTTTCCACGAGCAGTACTTC.

This rearrangement joins TRBV19 to TRBJ2-5; D gene unclear. The germline V and J ends were trimmed by 6 bases and 1 base, with 3 bases remaining between them. This CDR3 region has 11 residues. In germline, CDR1 is LNHDA, CDR2 SQIVND (reference sequence). The DNA for the CDR3 is TGTGCCAGTAGCCTCCAAGAGACCCAGTACTTC. This translates into CASSLQETQYF.

This chain links TRBV7-2 with TRBJ2-2; possible D gene TRBD2, 5 bases. V was clipped by 2 bases and J by 0 bases, with 10 bases between them. The CDR3 is made up of 16 amino acids. The V gene's germline CDR1 is SGHTA and CDR2 FQGNSA. The CDR3 bases are TGTGCCAGCAGCTTATTCGCGGGCTCGAACACCGGGGAGCTGTTTTTT. Translation: CASSLFAGSNTGELFF.

CDR3: CASSLAPAENNSPLHF. The CDR3 DNA reads as TGCGCCAGCAGCTTGGCTCCCGCTGAGAACAATTCACCCCTCCACTTT. The gene calls are TRBV5-1 and TRBJ1-6, with D unresolved. There are 16 residues in the CDR3. CDR1 and CDR2 (germline): SGHRS, YFSETQ. With 0 bases removed from V and 7 bases from J, the gap between germline ends came to 14 bases.

This chain connects TRBV28 to TRBJ1-2, with D perhaps TRBD1 (5 bases). V lost 3 bases and J 4 bases, leaving 12 bases between the germline ends. CDR1 and CDR2 (germline): MDHEN, SYDVKM. The CDR3 is 14 amino acids. The CDR3 region is CASSLVQEGYGYTF. CDR3 DNA sequence: TGTGCCAGCAGTTTGGTACAGGAGGGCTATGGCTACACCTTC.

This clone occurred a few times. This CDR3 is also generated by other DNA sequences in the sample. The rearrangement uses TRBV28 and TRBJ1-2, with D maybe TRBD1 (5 bases). In germline, CDR1 is MDHEN, CDR2 SYDVKM. V was pared by 5 bases and J by 5 bases, with 12 bases between. This CDR3 region has 13 residues. The chain's CDR3 is CASSLTASYGYTF. The CDR3 DNA is TGTGCCAGCAGTCTGACAGCATCTTATGGCTACACCTTC.

The chain links TRBV19 to TRBJ2-7; 10 positions agree with TRBD1. This CDR3 is 15 amino acids long. Germline V gene data show CDR1 as LNHDA and CDR2 as SQIVND (reference sequence). Trimming removed 5 bases from V and 2 bases from J; junction bases left unmatched: 6. This CDR3 reads CASSRVGQGAYEQYF. CDR3 nucleotide sequence: TGTGCCAGTAGTCGAGTAGGACAGGGGGCCTACGAGCAGTACTTC.

CDR3 loop: CTSSQDPPVSGGDGYTF. For the CDR3, the DNA is TGCACCAGCAGCCAAGATCCCCCCGTCTCAGGGGGCGACGGCTACACCTTC. This rearrangement joins TRBV1 to TRBJ1-2; TRBD1, the table's D call, was not compared with the DNA. TRBV1 is a recognized pseudogene. This CDR3 spans 17 amino acids.

This CDR3 reads CASRWLYF. The CDR3 region has the DNA TGTGCAAGTCGCTGGCTGTATTTT. The chain uses TRBV12-2 and TRBJ1-3; TRBD1, the table's D call, lacks a check against the DNA. TRBV12-2 is a recognized pseudogene. This CDR3 spans 8 amino acids.

This chain connects TRBV18 to TRBJ1-1; 8 positions match TRBD1. This CDR3 has 18 amino acids. Germline CDR1 and CDR2: KGHSH and LQKENI. J gave up 1 base and V 4 bases, and 14 bases lay outside the gene matches. The CDR3 DNA is TGTGCCAGCTCACTAGCATCGAACCAGGGGGCGGGGAACACTGAAGCTTTCTTT. This sequence encodes CASSLASNQGAGNTEAFF.

A single count supports this clone. This rearrangement joins TRBV19 to TRBJ1-4; tentatively, D is TRBD1 (5 bases). With 4 bases removed from V and 0 bases from J, the gap between germline ends came to 9 bases. Germline loops: CDR1 LNHDA, CDR2 SQIVND (reference sequence). The CDR3 spans 15 residues. The CDR3 DNA reads as TGTGCCAGTAGTACCCAGGGCGCAACTAATGAAAAACTGTTTTTT. Amino acid sequence: CASSTQGATNEKLFF.